This TCR beta chain was sequenced during a study of blood T cell repertoires in COVID-19 (TCRdb year 2020). Background for the entire study: Samples covering the acute and convalescent phases of COVID-19 were provided by collaborators in the United States, Italy and Spain. Samples came from the ongoing ImmuneRACE study (first 160 participants) plus 1,254 subjects from 6 global collaborators. The repertoires were made available in a free public database intended to serve as a resource for research on the immune response to SARS-CoV-2. HLA class I and class II types, where available, came from metadata supplied by the sample provider rather than from assay-based typing. The dataset comprised deeply sampled blood TCRbeta repertoires from subjects exposed to, actively infected with, or recovered from COVID-19. The sample metadata nearly always contained a de-identified subject ID, COVID-19 status, age in years and sex. The prospective study material was composed of cDNA or gDNA derived from T cells, B-cell-depleted T cells, or PBMCs. General conclusions and limits of the study: The quantity of clinical and demographic metadata differed by source and by participant and was supplied without curation.

A word on this clone: The antigen it recognizes is unknown. Per-base quality was not reported, and no clone a single base away is much larger than it.

Another Seattle source contributed samples from volunteer blood donors who had recovered from COVID-19. Each collaborating institution followed its own protocols to collect whole blood in K2EDTA tubes. Collaborator samples were shipped for TCRbeta analysis as frozen whole blood, isolated PBMCs, or DNA extracted from either sample type. TCRbeta CDR3 regions were amplified from genomic DNA by means of the immunoSEQ Assay, a bias-controlled multiplex PCR. On the study's bioinformatics: Within the assay, amplification of reference gene primers was used to estimate how many nucleated cells each sample contained. To quantify the absolute abundance of each unique TCRbeta CDR3 rearrangement, sequence reads were collapsed and filtered. For each sample, productive Simpson clonality was calculated by taking the square root of Simpson's diversity index across productive rearrangements. Entries here come from immuneACCESS through TCRdb and include only in-frame sequences with V and J called. Some clones fail to appear in such tables; in the studies checked, an unresolved V gene covers under half of the shortfall, and the cause of the remainder is unknown. V and J calls plus clone size are reproduced from that table; the DNA served to infer D and trimming. The table for this sample lists roughly 230,000 clones; nearly 90% of them were counted only once. The ten largest account for 4% to 5% of the sample.

The sample consisted of peripheral blood. This TCR derives from a woman in her forties who had recovered from COVID-19.

The DNA sequence follows: TGTGCCAGCAGGACGACTGCGTACAATGAGCAGTTCTTC. Its coded protein is CASRTTAYNEQFF. Here the chain combines TRBV12-3 or TRBV12-4 and TRBJ2-1; no D gene call is confident. Taken from cysteine to phenylalanine, the CDR3 has 13 residues. Only CDR3 DNA is held: 39 bases, read in frame from base 1. V lost 6 bases and J lost 4 bases; the stretch between them is 10 bases long.